The 29 T cell receptor beta chains below were found in one sample sequenced in a study of blood T cell repertoires in COVID-19. The table came from immunoSEQ multiplex PCR; TCRdb's copy has only in-frame clones and leaves some out. In the table there are about 480,000 clones, roughly 88% of which are singletons. What was sequenced was PBMCs or T cells enriched from blood (not recorded which). These receptors all stem from a middle-aged woman who had recovered from COVID-19.

The CDR3 DNA is TGTGCCAGTAGTATAGGAGGGAAGAGTGGTCAGCCCCAGCATTTT. This encodes CASSIGGKSGQPQHF. The V call is TRBV19, the J call TRBJ1-5; D ambiguous. V shed 1 base and J shed 6 bases, with 13 bases lying between them. The CDR3 length is 15 residues. Germline V lookup: CDR1 LNHDA, CDR2 SQIVND (reference sequence).

The chain recombines TRBV7-2 with TRBJ1-3; TRBD1 agrees at 9 bases. In germline, CDR1 is SGHTA, CDR2 FQGNSA. The trim removed 7 bases at V and 2 bases at J, leaving 6 bases unmatched. The CDR3 is 15 residues long. CDR3 region: CASKTRQGAGNTIYF. The CDR3 nucleotides read TGTGCCAGCAAAACCCGACAGGGGGCTGGAAACACCATATATTTT.

The chain couples TRBV7-9 to TRBJ2-7; 8 nucleotides agree with TRBD1. Germline V gene sequence: CDR1 SEHNR, CDR2 FQNEAQ (reference sequence). This CDR3 is built from 19 residues. Trimming cost V 2 bases and J 3 bases; bases outside gene matches: 18. The CDR3 reads CASSLRFSGPGQEIYEQYF. In nucleotides, the CDR3 is TGTGCCAGCAGCTTACGGTTCTCAGGACCGGGACAGGAGATCTACGAGCAGTACTTC.

This chain uses TRBV6-5 with TRBJ2-5; D is possibly TRBD1 (5 bases). CDR3 length equals 13 residues. The germline gives CDR1 MNHEY, CDR2 SVGAGI. Trimming removed 6 bases at V and 2 bases at J, with 10 bases between. CDR3 in DNA: TGTGCCAGCAGGACCCCAGGGCAAGAGACCCAGTACTTC. The encoded protein is CASRTPGQETQYF.

Worth noting for this clone: An end of the junction differs from the germline gene, which may be a read error. The chain recombines TRBV6-5 with TRBJ1-5; the D gene is possibly TRBD1 (6 bases). The germline V gene encodes CDR1 MNHEY and CDR2 SVGAGI. This CDR3 is 15 amino acids long. CDR3 DNA: TGTGCCAGCATTTACAGGACAGTTAGCAATCAGCCCCAGCATTTT. It yields the protein CASIYRTVSNQPQHF.

This clone has at least ten counts. The genes are TRBV5-4 and TRBJ2-1, with TRBD2 matching over 15 bases. V lost 2 bases to trimming and J lost 4 bases; unmatched junction nucleotides: 4. Germline V gene lookup returns CDR1 SGHNT and CDR2 YYREEE (reference sequence). The CDR3 sequence is 17 residues long. The CDR3 here is CASSLDGLAGGYNEQFF. CDR3 coding DNA: TGTGCCAGCAGCTTAGACGGACTAGCGGGAGGGTACAATGAGCAGTTCTTC.

The chain couples TRBV14 to TRBJ1-3, with 7 bases aligning to TRBD1. Germline CDR1 and CDR2: SGHDN and FVKESK. The CDR3 is 14 residues long. Trimming took 3 bases from V and 1 from J; bases not matched to a gene: 0. The DNA for the CDR3 is TGTGCCAGCAGCCACAGGGGGTCTGGAAACACCATATATTTT. Residues: CASSHRGSGNTIYF.

V gene TRBV27 combines with J gene TRBJ2-1; 11 nucleotides line up with TRBD2. The germline V gene has CDR1 MNHEY and CDR2 SMNVEV (reference sequence). The CDR3 is 18 amino acids. V was clipped by 5 bases and J by 2 bases; unmatched bases: 11. The CDR3 coding sequence is TGTGCCAGCAGTGTCCCTTCCTCTAGCGGGAGGCCCTACAATGAGCAGTTCTTC. This translates into CASSVPSSSGRPYNEQFF.

This clone appeared once. The chain uses TRBV6-2 or TRBV6-3 and TRBJ1-6, with TRBD1 matching over 8 bases. The germline V gene encodes CDR1 MNHEY and CDR2 SVGEGT. CDR3 length: 19 amino acids. V shed 2 bases and J 4 bases; nucleotides not matched to a gene: 13. CDR3 sequence (DNA): TGTGCCAGCAGTTACCCTCGACAGGGGTTTCGGGAATATAATTCACCCCTCCACTTT. It is translated as CASSYPRQGFREYNSPLHF.

This rearrangement joins TRBV11-2 to TRBJ1-3, with TRBD1 matching 7 bases. V lost 6 bases, J lost 0 bases, and 8 bases stayed unmatched. The CDR3 is made up of 16 amino acids. The germline gives CDR1 SGHAT, CDR2 FQNNGV. CDR3 sequence (DNA): TGTGCCAGCAGAACTCCGGGACAGAGCTCTGGAAACACCATATATTTT. Its protein is CASRTPGQSSGNTIYF.

The gene calls are TRBV5-1 and TRBJ2-1, with 9 bases identical to TRBD2. V lost 2 bases and J lost 2; bases outside the gene matches: 2. CDR1 is SGHRS, CDR2 YFSETQ, per germline. The CDR3 spans 15 residues. The CDR3 loop reads CASSLLAGAYNEQFF. CDR3 in DNA: TGCGCCAGCAGCTTACTAGCGGGTGCCTACAATGAGCAGTTCTTC.

As for this clone: One junction end disagrees with the germline gene, perhaps due to a read error. This sequence joins TRBV6-1 and TRBJ1-2; D uncertain. Germline CDR1 is MNHNS and CDR2 is SASEGT. The CDR3 has 13 residues. The CDR3 DNA follows: TGTGCCAGCAGCGAAGTTATCTCCTATGGCTACACCTTC. As protein: CASSEVISYGYTF.

V and J are TRBV5-1 and TRBJ2-3; D gene uncertain. V lost 2 bases to trimming and J lost 2 bases, with 9 bases between them. From germline, CDR1 is SGHRS and CDR2 YFSETQ. CDR3 size: 14 residues. This chain's CDR3 is CASSFGSNTDTQYF. The CDR3 DNA is TGCGCCAGCAGCTTCGGTTCCAACACAGATACGCAGTATTTT.

The CDR3 DNA is TGTGCCAGCAGCTTAGGTAGCGGGAGCTCGGGATACAATGAGCAGTTCTTC. Its protein product is CASSLGSGSSGYNEQFF. The V and J genes are TRBV7-6 and TRBJ2-1; TRBD2 agrees at 9 bases. The CDR3 covers 17 residues. Germline V lookup: CDR1 SGHVS, CDR2 FNYEAQ. V gave up 1 base and J gave up 4 bases; unmatched junction bases: 8.

The chain carries TRBV29-1 and TRBJ1-1; TRBD1 agrees at 7 bases. The CDR3 covers 13 residues. CDR1 SQVTM and CDR2 ANQGSEA come from the germline V gene. V lost 7 bases to trimming and J lost 1 base; unmatched junction nucleotides: 6. The CDR3 DNA reads TGCAGCGCTATCCGGGACAGGAACACTGAAGCTTTCTTT. Translation: CSAIRDRNTEAFF.

The rearrangement joins TRBV5-5 to TRBJ2-5; D remains unclear. CDR3 size: 15 residues. Germline V CDR1 and CDR2: SGHKS, YYEKEE (reference sequence). V was trimmed by 1 base and J by 1 base, leaving 11 bases between them. DNA of the CDR3: TGTGCCAGCAGCTTGTATGCGCGGTCCCAAGAGACCCAGTACTTC. The encoded protein is CASSLYARSQETQYF.

The chain carries TRBV6-5 and TRBJ2-7; D gene unclear. The CDR3 consists of 12 residues. Trimming removed 0 bases from V and 9 bases from J, with 9 bases in between. Germline V gene sequence: CDR1 MNHEY, CDR2 SVGAGI. This CDR3 reads CASSYSYGSQYF. The CDR3, as DNA: TGTGCCAGCAGTTACTCGTACGGGTCGCAGTACTTC.

The chain links TRBV7-9 to TRBJ1-1; 7 bases line up with TRBD1. Germline CDR1 is SEHNR and CDR2 is FQNEAQ (reference sequence). The CDR3 runs to 16 residues. J gave up 3 bases and V 0 bases, and 7 bases lay outside the gene matches. The CDR3 DNA reads as TGTGCCAGCAGCTTAGCGTGGATCCAGGGGGACACTGAAGCTTTCTTT. Amino acids: CASSLAWIQGDTEAFF.

The chain combines TRBV5-6 with TRBJ1-1; no definite D call. Per germline, CDR1 SGHDT and CDR2 YYEEEE. Trimming left V 0 bases short and J 4 bases short, with 16 bases between. CDR3 size: 16 residues. CDR3 residues: CASSLVWVSRGTEAFF. CDR3 coding DNA: TGTGCCAGCAGCTTGGTCTGGGTGTCGAGAGGCACTGAAGCTTTCTTT. The entire variable domain, with the rest obtained from reference TRBV5-6 and TRBJ1-1, is as follows: DAGVTQSPTHLIKTRGQQVTLRCSPKSGHDTVSWYQQALGQGPQFIFQYYEEEERQRGNFPDRFSGHQFPNYSSELNVNALLLGDSALYLCASSLVWVSRGTEAFFGQGTRLTVV.

The gene calls are TRBV7-9 and TRBJ2-1; tentative D call: TRBD1 (5 bases). The CDR3 is 12 amino acids. Trimming took off 1 base at V and 15 bases at J, with 13 bases between the two ends. Germline V CDR1 and CDR2: SEHNR, FQNEAQ (reference sequence). Here the CDR3 DNA reads TGTGCCAGCAGCTTAGAAGGGGTTCTGCGGTTCTTC. It is translated as CASSLEGVLRFF.

The chain is built from TRBV19 and TRBJ1-1, with D tentatively TRBD1 (6 bases). The CDR3 length is 13 residues. Per the germline V gene, CDR1 is LNHDA and CDR2 is SQIVND (reference sequence). V was cut by 1 base and J by 8 bases, with 11 bases left in between. CDR3 nucleotide sequence: TGTGCCAGTAGTATAGTACAGGGATCAGAAGCTTTCTTT. It yields the protein CASSIVQGSEAFF.

The V and J genes are TRBV7-2 and TRBJ1-4; D possibly corresponds to TRBD1 (5 bases). The CDR3 runs to 14 residues. Germline V gives CDR1 SGHTA, CDR2 FQGNSA. With 6 bases removed from V and 0 bases from J, the gap between germline ends came to 8 bases. The CDR3 DNA is TGTGCCAGCAGGTTGACAGCAACTAATGAAAAACTGTTTTTT. Its translation is CASRLTATNEKLFF.

This clone was observed a few times. V usage is TRBV7-8 and J usage is TRBJ2-2; tentative D call: TRBD2 (5 bases). V was shortened by 2 bases and J by 1 base, with 14 bases between the two germline ends. CDR1 SGHVS and CDR2 FQNEAQ come from the germline V gene. The CDR3 is 17 amino acids. In DNA form, the CDR3 reads TGTGCCAGCAGCTTACCAGCGGTGGGGTGGAACACCGGGGAGCTGTTTTTT. It codes for CASSLPAVGWNTGELFF.

This clone was seen many times. The chain's CDR3 is CSASRQGFGNTIYF. CDR3 nucleotide sequence: TGCAGTGCTAGTCGACAGGGATTTGGAAACACCATATATTTT. The chain combines TRBV20-1 with TRBJ1-3, with TRBD1 matching 7 bases. The germline CDR1 and CDR2 sequences are DFQATT and SNEGSKA (reference sequence). The CDR3 spans 14 residues. The junction had 5 bases not matched to a gene; V was cut back by 3 bases and J by 3 bases.

There are many counts of this clone. V is TRBV10-3 and J is TRBJ1-1; no firm D call. The CDR3 sequence is 18 residues long. Germline assignment: CDR1 ENHRY and CDR2 SYGVKD. V lost 4 bases, J lost 3 bases, and 24 bases lay in between. The CDR3 region has the DNA TGTGCCATCAGTGGAAAAACAGATCCCGTCGTGGAGGACACTGAAGCTTTCTTT. It is translated as CAISGKTDPVVEDTEAFF.

The V call is TRBV20-1, the J call TRBJ1-1, with 7 nucleotides matching TRBD1. Germline-derived CDR1 and CDR2 are DFQATT and SNEGSKA (reference sequence). The CDR3 has 11 amino acids. J was trimmed by 12 bases and V by 1 base; bases with no gene match: 5. The CDR3 reads CSARAQRGPFF. The DNA for the CDR3 is TGCAGTGCTAGAGCTCAAAGGGGGCCTTTCTTT.

The sample holds many counts of this clone. The V and J genes are TRBV25-1 and TRBJ1-1, with D uncertain. Germline values: CDR1 MGHDK, CDR2 SYGVNS. V lost 5 bases, J lost 1 base, and 8 bases lay in between. The CDR3 runs 13 residues. The CDR3 DNA reads TGTGCCAGCAGTACCACACCGAACACTGAAGCTTTCTTT. It translates to CASSTTPNTEAFF. Filled out from reference TRBV25-1 and TRBJ1-1, the complete variable domain reads EADIYQTPRYLVIGTGKKITLECSQTMGHDKMYWYQQDPGMELHLIHYSYGVNSTEKGDLSSESTVSRIRTEHFPLTLESARPSHTSQYLCASSTTPNTEAFFGQGTRLTVV.

The V gene is TRBV7-2, the J gene TRBJ2-4; 7 bases align to TRBD2. The V and J ends lost 5 bases and 0 bases, in that order; junction bases with no gene match: 16. The CDR3 covers 19 residues. CDR1 is SGHTA, CDR2 FQGNSA, per germline. CDR3 loop: CASSLGASGPGGAKNIQYF. DNA of the CDR3: TGTGCCAGCAGCCTAGGGGCTAGCGGACCCGGAGGAGCCAAAAACATTCAGTACTTC. Supplemented by reference TRBV7-2 and TRBJ2-4, the full variable domain reads GAGVSQSPSNKVTEKGKDVELRCDPISGHTALYWYRQSLGQGLEFLIYFQGNSAPDKSGLPSDRFSAERTGGSVSTLTIQRTQQEDSAVYLCASSLGASGPGGAKNIQYFGAGTRLSVL.

This clone was observed a single time. The V and J genes are TRBV12-3 or TRBV12-4 and TRBJ2-7; TRBD1 matches at 8 bases. The CDR3 consists of 13 residues. Germline trimming cut 6 bases from V and 3 bases from J; bases unmatched to any gene: 4. The CDR3 sequence is CASRQGQVYEQYF. The CDR3 DNA follows: TGTGCCAGCAGACAGGGACAGGTCTACGAGCAGTACTTC.